This is a list of T cell receptor beta chains from one sample in a study of T cells in pancreatic ductal adenocarcinoma. Sequenced by immunoSEQ multiplex PCR; TCRdb stores in-frame clones only, minus some. This table has 97,000 or so clones, 90% to 95% appearing once. The sequencing input was PBMCs. Every receptor here comes from a human donor with pancreatic ductal adenocarcinoma. Both conserved end residues are part of each CDR3. The D gene is left open where the match is weak. A clone size is listed for some rows: how often the clone was seen (once, few, many), or a class if it is expanded.

len	v_gene	abundance	j_gene	d_gene	CDR3aa	CDR3nt
13	TRBV11-3	.	TRBJ2-1	.	CASSLVRGSEQFF	TGTGCCAGCAGCTTAGTCAGGGGAAGTGAGCAGTTCTTC
14	TRBV19	.	TRBJ2-7	.	CANYPGHSSYEQYF	TGTGCCAACTATCCAGGACACAGCTCCTACGAGCAGTACTTC
14	TRBV6-5	.	TRBJ2-3	TRBD1	CASSHRDRKDTQYF	TGTGCCAGCAGTCACCGGGACAGAAAAGATACGCAGTATTTT
17	TRBV5-1	.	TRBJ2-7	.	CASSTDLTGQVIYEQYF	TGCGCCAGCAGCACCGACTTAACCGGCCAAGTCATCTACGAGCAGTACTTC
13	TRBV10-3	.	TRBJ2-1	.	CAISSDTYNEQFF	TGTGCCATCAGCTCGGACACTTACAATGAGCAGTTCTTC
15	TRBV30	once	TRBJ2-2	TRBD2	CASPPAGGGTGELFF	TGTGCCTCGCCCCCAGCGGGAGGAGGGACCGGGGAGCTGTTTTTT
14	TRBV7-9	once	TRBJ2-2	TRBD1	CASSTTGKTGELFF	TGTGCCAGCAGCACGACAGGGAAGACCGGGGAGCTGTTTTTT
12	TRBV2	few	TRBJ1-2	TRBD1	CASGQGNYGYTF	TGTGCCAGCGGACAGGGTAACTATGGCTACACCTTC
14	TRBV19	few	TRBJ1-5	.	CASSTLVGNQPQHF	TGTGCCAGTAGTACCCTCGTCGGGAATCAGCCCCAGCATTTT
12	TRBV28	.	TRBJ1-2	.	CACRTGDYGYTF	TGTGCCTGTCGGACGGGAGACTATGGCTACACCTTC
13	TRBV6-5	few	TRBJ2-7	.	CASSSTPTYEQYF	TGTGCCAGCAGCTCGACACCTACCTACGAGCAGTACTTC
13	TRBV5-4	once	TRBJ2-1	.	CASSLADSSYQFF	TGTGCCAGCAGCTTGGCCGATTCGAGTTATCAGTTCTTC
13	TRBV7-2	.	TRBJ2-3	TRBD2	CASSNHPTSMIHF	TGTGCCAGCAGCAATCACCCGACTAGCATGATCCATTTT
14	TRBV10-3	.	TRBJ2-3	TRBD1	CAIGGQGGPDTQYF	TGTGCCATCGGTGGACAGGGTGGCCCTGATACGCAGTATTTT
13	TRBV18	.	TRBJ2-5	TRBD2	CASSPLAEETQYF	TGTGCCAGCTCACCCCTAGCGGAAGAGACCCAGTACTTC
14	TRBV5-1	.	TRBJ2-7	.	CASRRTHSTYEQYF	TGCGCCAGCAGAAGGACTCACTCAACCTACGAGCAGTACTTC
12	TRBV5-6	.	TRBJ2-7	.	CASSLQAYEQYF	TGTGCCAGCAGCTTACAGGCCTACGAGCAGTACTTC
14	TRBV6-5	.	TRBJ2-5	.	CASNPLGVQETQYF	TGTGCCAGCAACCCACTAGGTGTACAAGAGACCCAGTACTTC
15	TRBV6-1	.	TRBJ1-5	.	CASSTGTSSNQPQHF	TGTGCCAGCAGTACCGGGACAAGTAGCAATCAGCCCCAGCATTTT
16	TRBV11-2	.	TRBJ2-1	.	CASSPVKTVTYNEQFF	TGTGCCAGCAGCCCCGTAAAAACGGTGACCTACAATGAGCAGTTCTTC
16	TRBV11-2	.	TRBJ1-4	TRBD1	CASSLGQPATNEKLFF	TGTGCCAGCAGCTTGGGACAGCCTGCAACTAATGAAAAACTGTTTTTT
14	TRBV7-3	once	TRBJ2-7	TRBD1	CASSGTGGTYEQYF	TGTGCCAGCAGCGGGACAGGGGGGACCTACGAGCAGTACTTC
15	TRBV2	.	TRBJ2-2	.	CASSGGAGRTGELFF	TGTGCCAGCAGTGGAGGGGCGGGAAGAACCGGGGAGCTGTTTTTT
14	TRBV5-6	.	TRBJ1-4	.	CASSRRQDGEKLFF	TGTGCCAGCAGCCGCCGACAGGATGGAGAAAAACTGTTTTTT
14	TRBV7-9	.	TRBJ1-4	.	CASRFGQNNEKLFF	TGTGCCAGCAGATTCGGACAGAATAATGAAAAACTGTTTTTT
15	TRBV7-9	.	TRBJ2-3	.	CASSLGGLSTDTQYF	TGTGCCAGCAGCTTAGGGGGGCTTTCCACAGATACGCAGTATTTT
16	TRBV4-1	once	TRBJ1-1	TRBD1	CASSHTGGRGETEAFF	TGCGCCAGCAGCCACACAGGGGGGCGCGGAGAAACTGAAGCTTTCTTT
15	TRBV5-8	.	TRBJ2-5	.	CASTSSWGQQETQYF	TGTGCCAGCACCTCCTCATGGGGGCAACAAGAGACCCAGTACTTC
13	TRBV29-1	.	TRBJ2-3	.	CSVERESLGTQYF	TGCAGCGTTGAAAGGGAGTCCCTAGGTACGCAGTATTTT
15	TRBV18	.	TRBJ1-2	.	CASSPSSADNYGYTF	TGTGCCAGCTCACCATCCTCGGCGGATAACTATGGCTACACCTTC
12	TRBV7-3	.	TRBJ2-3	.	CASSTGGDTQYF	TGTGCCAGCAGCACTGGAGGAGATACGCAGTATTTT
16	TRBV7-2	.	TRBJ2-5	.	CASSLEISAGFETQYF	TGTGCCAGCAGCTTAGAAATATCGGCCGGGTTTGAGACCCAGTACTTC
14	TRBV29-1	.	TRBJ2-2	TRBD1	CSAAPQGAVGELFF	TGCAGCGCGGCGCCCCAGGGGGCGGTCGGGGAGCTGTTTTTT
14	TRBV18	few	TRBJ2-5	TRBD1	CASSPQDREETQYF	TGTGCCAGCTCACCACAGGACAGGGAAGAGACCCAGTACTTC
17	TRBV18	.	TRBJ1-2	TRBD1	CASSLGRPIGTVHGYTF	TGTGCCAGCTCACTCGGTAGGCCAATAGGGACAGTACATGGCTACACCTTC
14	TRBV21-1	once	TRBJ2-1	.	CASSKRGRYNEQFF	TGTGCCAGCAGCAAAAGGGGAAGGTACAATGAGCAGTTCTTC
14	TRBV6-5	.	TRBJ2-6	.	CASMRAFGANVLTF	TGTGCCAGCATGAGGGCCTTTGGGGCCAACGTCCTGACTTTC
15	TRBV10-3	.	TRBJ2-5	.	CAISGGGSGGETQYF	TGTGCCATCAGTGGCGGAGGGTCAGGGGGAGAGACCCAGTACTTC
18	TRBV2	.	TRBJ2-7	TRBD2	CASSEAPALAGDRNEQYF	TGTGCCAGCAGTGAAGCCCCCGCACTAGCGGGAGATAGAAACGAGCAGTACTTC
14	TRBV14	.	TRBJ2-7	TRBD2	CASGSGTSHYEQYF	TGTGCCAGCGGGTCCGGGACTAGCCATTACGAGCAGTACTTC
14	TRBV19	.	TRBJ1-5	.	CASSMSYSNQPQHF	TGTGCCAGTAGTATGTCGTATAGCAATCAGCCCCAGCATTTT
12	TRBV2	once	TRBJ2-7	TRBD2	CASSGEGYEQYF	TGTGCCAGCAGTGGGGAGGGCTACGAGCAGTACTTC
14	TRBV7-2	.	TRBJ1-5	.	CASSLKGGNQPQHF	TGTGCCAGCAGCTTAAAGGGAGGGAATCAGCCCCAGCATTTT
16	TRBV7-3	.	TRBJ2-3	TRBD2	CASSSGWGGTADTQYF	TGTGCCAGCAGTTCAGGGTGGGGGGGAACGGCAGATACGCAGTATTTT
16	TRBV5-1	.	TRBJ1-2	TRBD1	CASSPEGAQLNYGYTF	TGCGCCAGCAGCCCCGAGGGGGCACAACTCAACTATGGCTACACCTTC
15	TRBV28	.	TRBJ2-1	TRBD1	CASSPQRTGFNEQFF	TGTGCCAGCAGTCCCCAAAGGACAGGGTTTAATGAGCAGTTCTTC
15	TRBV18	.	TRBJ2-7	TRBD2	CASSRWGGSSYEQYF	TGTGCCAGCTCCCGATGGGGAGGGAGCTCCTACGAGCAGTACTTC
12	TRBV28	.	TRBJ1-4	.	CASLGPNEKLFF	TGTGCCAGCTTGGGGCCTAATGAAAAACTGTTTTTT
15	TRBV5-8	.	TRBJ1-4	.	CASSLEGRGNEKLFF	TGTGCCAGCAGCTTGGAGGGCAGGGGCAATGAAAAACTGTTTTTT
14	TRBV19	.	TRBJ2-3	TRBD2	CASFKREGSDTQYF	TGTGCCAGCTTCAAGCGGGAGGGTTCAGATACGCAGTATTTT
16	TRBV7-2	.	TRBJ2-3	.	CASRPGYRTSTDTQYF	TGTGCCAGCAGGCCCGGTTATAGAACTAGCACAGATACGCAGTATTTT
16	TRBV28	few	TRBJ2-7	.	CASSSLRGDTGYEQYF	TGTGCCAGCAGCAGCCTCCGGGGGGACACGGGCTACGAGCAGTACTTC
15	TRBV4-1	.	TRBJ2-2	TRBD1	CASSRDRGRTGELFF	TGCGCCAGCAGCCGAGACAGGGGGCGGACCGGGGAGCTGTTTTTT
16	TRBV5-1	.	TRBJ2-7	TRBD2	CASSRIAGGPYYEQYF	TGCGCCAGCAGCCGTATAGCGGGAGGGCCGTATTACGAGCAGTACTTC
15	TRBV7-2	.	TRBJ2-1	.	CASSLEASAYNEQFF	TGTGCCAGCAGCTTAGAGGCTAGCGCGTACAATGAGCAGTTCTTC
14	TRBV21-1	.	TRBJ2-2	.	CASSASGRDGELFF	TGTGCCAGCAGCGCCAGCGGCCGGGATGGGGAGCTGTTTTTT
11	TRBV20-1	.	TRBJ2-7	.	CSARVGYEQYF	TGCAGTGCTAGAGTCGGGTACGAGCAGTACTTC
15	TRBV29-1	.	TRBJ2-1	TRBD2	CSVGRTSGFYNEQFF	TGCAGCGTGGGGAGAACTAGCGGTTTCTACAATGAGCAGTTCTTC
16	TRBV12-2	once	TRBJ2-3	.	CASRFLQAGPPDTQYF	TGTGCAAGTCGCTTCCTTCAGGCAGGCCCTCCAGATACGCAGTATTTT
14	TRBV4-3	.	TRBJ2-1	.	CASSQGRANNEQFF	TGCGCCAGCAGCCAAGGGAGGGCGAACAATGAGCAGTTCTTC